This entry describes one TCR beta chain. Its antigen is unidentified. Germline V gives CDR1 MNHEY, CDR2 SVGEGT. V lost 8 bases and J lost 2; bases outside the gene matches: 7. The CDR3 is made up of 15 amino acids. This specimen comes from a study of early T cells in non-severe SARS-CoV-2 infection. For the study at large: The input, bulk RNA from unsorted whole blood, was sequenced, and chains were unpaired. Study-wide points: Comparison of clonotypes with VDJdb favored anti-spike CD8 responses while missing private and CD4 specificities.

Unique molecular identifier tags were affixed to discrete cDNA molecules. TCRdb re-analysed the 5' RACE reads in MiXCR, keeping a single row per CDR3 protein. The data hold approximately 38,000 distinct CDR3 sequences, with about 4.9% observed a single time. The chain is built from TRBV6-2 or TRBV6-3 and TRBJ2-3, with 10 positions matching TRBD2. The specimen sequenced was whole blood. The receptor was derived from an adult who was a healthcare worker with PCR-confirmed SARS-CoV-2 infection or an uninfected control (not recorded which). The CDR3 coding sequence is TGTGCCAGCGGGACTACTAGCGGGACCACAGATACGCAGTATTTT. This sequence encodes CASGTTSGTTDTQYF.